This TCR beta chain comes out of a study of blood T cell repertoires in COVID-19. Study as a whole: From the United States, Italy and Spain came samples of acute and convalescent COVID-19. T cells, B-cell-depleted T cells, or PBMCs provided the cDNA or gDNA that served as material.

Per the original methods: Estimation of nucleated cell counts relied on the amplification of reference gene primers. Data came from immunoSEQ multiplex PCR; TCRdb stores just in-frame clones and leaves some out. The V and J calls and clone size are taken from that table; D and trimming were inferred from the DNA. This table holds 190,000 or so clones, around 83% found once. The TCR comes from a man over 45 with active or convalescent COVID-19. Sequencing used peripheral blood.

DNA for the CDR3: TGCAGTATGGGGCTAGCGGGCACCGGGGAGCTGTTTTTT. It yields the protein CSMGLAGTGELFF. This chain uses TRBV29-1 with TRBJ2-2; TRBD2 aligns across 8 bases. Germline V CDR1 and CDR2: SQVTM, ANQGSEA. This CDR3 comprises 13 residues.